This TCR beta chain was obtained from a study of CD8 T cells in Susac syndrome (dated by TCRdb to the late 2010s). Some background on the complete study: Whether CD8+ T cell activation and differentiation in Susac syndrome was antigen driven was tested using repertoire sequencing. Clonality of the CD8+ T cell repertoire was compared between roughly twelve healthy donors, some 14 Susac syndrome patients and 15 multiple sclerosis patients.

As encoded in the germline V gene, CDR1 is LGHNA while CDR2 is YSLEER. The trim is 0 bases for V and 12 bases for J, with a gap of 15 bases between the germline ends. Its CDR3 holds 14 amino acids, cysteine through phenylalanine. The entry retains the CDR3 DNA only, 42 bases that are in frame from base 1. A word on this clonotype: Its antigen has not been determined. Nothing much larger sits one base from this clone, and base qualities are not available.

RNA was extracted with the RNeasy kit and about 0.5 to 1 ug was reverse transcribed using random hexamers. The immunoSEQ multiplex PCR assay, which covers 54 Vbeta and 13 Jbeta segments, was used to amplify TCR beta CDR3 regions. PCR amplification bias was corrected by using a synthetic template baseline for primer optimization and computational correction. The authors' pipeline ran thus. Reads were annotated to V, D and J genes according to IMGT and were analyzed with immunoSEQ Analyzer, with only productive sequences retained. To calculate clonality, Shannon entropy was normalized by log2 of the number of productive unique sequences and then subtracted from one. Public and private clones were assessed among the 100 most prevalent clones of each patient and control. A clone was defined as Susac-specific if it was absent from the healthy and MS cohorts, from around 960 published viral clones and from other ImmuneACCESS disease sequences. TCRdb trimmed the raw reads at Q25, called clones with MiXCR and kept productive beta chains. A single entry per CDR3 protein holds the most common genes and DNA from its merged rows. The V and J calls come from TCRdb's annotation, not from the publication. The sample table shows a few hundred thousand distinct CDR3 sequences, and about 90% are seen once. Jointly, the top ten make up about 0.12% of the sample.

The research as a whole found: The number of individuals in the TCR sequencing and HLA analysis was recognized as being relatively small.

Peripheral blood CD8+ and CD4+ T cells from healthy donors, Susac syndrome patients and multiple sclerosis patients were profiled by high-throughput TCR beta sequencing. Treatment-naive patients with stable or active relapsing-remitting disease fulfilling revised McDonald criteria were used as multiple sclerosis controls. Bulk CD8+ and CD4+ T cells were purified by magnetic negative isolation, whereas CD8+ TEMRA cells were enriched by FACS. Blood was drawn into EDTA tubes, processed within 24 hours, and PBMCs were isolated by density gradient centrifugation. PBMCs intended for TCR sequencing were frozen in liquid nitrogen and were later thawed in a 37 degrees C water bath. The sorted or isolated CD4+, CD8+ and CD8+ TEMRA cells reached a purity of at least 90%.

The sequence derives from a human donor with multiple sclerosis. Recombination linked TRBV4-3 to TRBJ2-1; matching of 6 bases hints at TRBD2 as the D gene. Sequenced input: CD8+ T cells from PBMCs. The CDR3 protein is CASSQDFGQGGQFF. The DNA sequence is TGCGCCAGCAGCCAAGATTTCGGCCAGGGAGGGCAGTTCTTC.